This entry lists 15 T cell receptor beta chains sequenced from one sample in a study of OX40 agonist ivuxolimab in advanced cancers. Produced via immunoSEQ multiplex PCR; TCRdb's table is partial and in-frame only. Among fewer than 85,000 clones listed, 70% to 90% were seen once. This sample comprised CD4+ or CD8+ T cells sorted from blood, obtained in a trial of the OX40 agonist ivuxolimab. The receptors come from an adult with an advanced solid tumor such as melanoma, head and neck, liver or kidney cancer.

V and J are TRBV11-1 and TRBJ1-2; D gene uncertain. Germline CDR1 and CDR2: SGHAT and FQDESV (reference sequence). V lost 0 bases to trimming and J lost 0 bases, with 8 bases between them. CDR3 length: 15 amino acids. The CDR3 sequence: CASSLADRANYGYTF. In nucleotides, the CDR3 is TGTGCCAGCAGCTTAGCCGACCGTGCTAACTATGGCTACACCTTC.

V usage is TRBV6-6 and J usage is TRBJ2-7, with 9 bases that match TRBD2. The V segment lost 4 bases and the J segment 0 bases; nucleotides outside the gene matches: 7. The CDR3 runs to 16 residues. Germline V CDR1 and CDR2: MNHNY, SVGAGI (reference sequence). DNA for the CDR3: TGTGCCAGCAGTTTTTCTAGCGGGACTAGCTCCTACGAGCAGTACTTC. Protein product: CASSFSSGTSSYEQYF.

This chain uses TRBV11-3 with TRBJ1-2, with D possibly TRBD1 on 5 matching bases. The V gene's germline CDR1 is SGHNT and CDR2 YENEEA. V was shortened by 2 bases and J by 2 bases, with 9 bases between the two germline ends. The CDR3 is made up of 14 amino acids. The CDR3 region has the DNA TGTGCCAGCAGCTTACGGGACCAGAACTATGGCTACACCTTC. Residues: CASSLRDQNYGYTF. Full variable domain (rest looked up from reference TRBV11-3 and TRBJ1-2): EAGVVQSPRYKIIEKKQPVAFWCNPISGHNTLYWYLQNLGQGPELLIRYENEEAVDDSQLPKDRFSAERLKGVDSTLKIQPAELGDSAVYLCASSLRDQNYGYTFGSGTRLTVV.

This rearrangement joins TRBV19 to TRBJ1-2, with unresolved D. The germline gives CDR1 LNHDA, CDR2 SQIVND (reference sequence). The CDR3 sequence is 12 residues long. V was clipped by 10 bases and J by 6 bases, with 15 bases between them. CDR3 in DNA: TGTGCCACCAAAGGAGGGCTCCATGGCTACACCTTC. Its translation is CATKGGLHGYTF.

The V and J genes are TRBV7-2 and TRBJ1-1; D is uncertain. Trimming cost V 3 bases and J 1 base, with 6 bases left between them. This CDR3 spans 13 amino acids. Germline V lookup: CDR1 SGHTA, CDR2 FQGNSA. CDR3 nucleotides: TGTGCCAGCAGCTTGAGGCCGAACACTGAAGCTTTCTTT. This gives the protein CASSLRPNTEAFF. The full variable domain, with the rest looked up from reference TRBV7-2 and TRBJ1-1, is GAGVSQSPSNKVTEKGKDVELRCDPISGHTALYWYRQSLGQGLEFLIYFQGNSAPDKSGLPSDRFSAERTGGSVSTLTIQRTQQEDSAVYLCASSLRPNTEAFFGQGTRLTVV.

The chain is built from TRBV19 and TRBJ2-5; D might be TRBD1 or TRBD2, each matching 6 bases. The CDR3 spans 14 residues. Germline values: CDR1 LNHDA, CDR2 SQIVND (reference sequence). Trimming left V 5 bases short and J 5 bases short, with 15 bases between. CDR3 nucleotides: TGTGCCAGTAGTGCCTTCGGGGGCCGGGAGACCCAGTACTTC. This sequence encodes CASSAFGGRETQYF.

The chain recombines TRBV29-1 with TRBJ1-6; D gene uncertain. The CDR3 has 13 amino acids. Trimming removed 5 bases from V and 0 bases from J, with 5 bases in between. Germline V gene lookup returns CDR1 SQVTM and CDR2 ANQGSEA. DNA of the CDR3: TGCAGCGTTAAAAGCTCCTATAATTCACCCCTCCACTTT. This sequence encodes CSVKSSYNSPLHF. The whole variable domain, filled in from reference TRBV29-1 and TRBJ1-6, reads SAVISQKPSRDICQRGTSLTIQCQVDSQVTMMFWYRQQPGQSLTLIATANQGSEATYESGFVIDKFPISRPNLTFSTLTVSNMSPEDSSIYLCSVKSSYNSPLHFGNGTRLTVT.

J is TRBJ1-1 and V is TRBV19, with a possible D match to TRBD1 (5 bases). V shed 6 bases and J shed 0 bases, with 8 bases lying between them. CDR1 LNHDA and CDR2 SQIVND come from the germline V gene (reference sequence). The length of the CDR3 is 13 residues. As DNA, the CDR3 is TGTGCCAGTAGGGGGACGGTGAACACTGAAGCTTTCTTT. Translation: CASRGTVNTEAFF.

This sequence joins TRBV18 and TRBJ2-1, with 14 bases fitting TRBD2. The CDR3 is 19 amino acids. V lost 2 bases, J lost 0 bases, and 6 bases stayed unmatched. Germline CDR1 is KGHSH and CDR2 is LQKENI. CDR3: CASSPRTSGGSSSYNEQFF. The CDR3 DNA reads as TGTGCCAGCTCACCAAGGACTAGCGGGGGGTCGAGCTCCTACAATGAGCAGTTCTTC.

J is TRBJ1-1 and V is TRBV7-3; D remains ambiguous. Trimming shortened V by 6 bases and J by 9 bases, and 17 bases separated the two germline ends. The length of the CDR3 is 13 residues. CDR1 is SGHTA, CDR2 FQGTGA, per germline. CDR3 in DNA: TGTGCCAGCAGGCCCGCGGAGGGTGCGAAAGCTTTCTTT. Residues: CASRPAEGAKAFF. Drawing the rest from reference TRBV7-3 and TRBJ1-1, the complete variable domain is GAGVSQTPSNKVTEKGKYVELRCDPISGHTALYWYRQSLGQGPEFLIYFQGTGAADDSGLPNDRFFAVRPEGSVSTLKIQRTERGDSAVYLCASRPAEGAKAFFGQGTRLTVV.

The chain joins TRBV5-1 to TRBJ1-6; 9 nucleotides match TRBD1. CDR3 length: 14 residues. V was clipped by 4 bases and J by 10 bases; unmatched bases: 6. From germline, CDR1 is SGHRS and CDR2 YFSETQ. CDR3 nucleotides: TGCGCCAGCAGCCTCGGGACAGGGAAGTCACCCCTCCACTTT. Its protein product is CASSLGTGKSPLHF. The whole variable domain, filled in from reference TRBV5-1 and TRBJ1-6, reads KAGVTQTPRYLIKTRGQQVTLSCSPISGHRSVSWYQQTPGQGLQFLFEYFSETQRNKGNFPGRFSGRQFSNSRSEMNVSTLELGDSALYLCASSLGTGKSPLHFGNGTRLTVT.

The rearrangement uses TRBV11-3 and TRBJ1-1, with 8 positions matching TRBD1. The CDR3 loop spans 14 amino acids. The ends lost 5 bases at V and 0 bases at J; junction bases unmatched: 2. Germline CDR1 is SGHNT and CDR2 is YENEEA. The DNA of the CDR3 is TGTGCCAGCAGCCGACAGGGGATGAACACTGAAGCTTTCTTT. Translating it yields CASSRQGMNTEAFF.

The chain employs TRBV6-1 and TRBJ1-5, with no clear D. V gave up 6 bases and J gave up 5 bases, with 11 bases separating them. The CDR3 runs 13 residues. The V gene's germline CDR1 is MNHNS and CDR2 SASEGT. CDR3 sequence reads: CASRGRADQPQHF. CDR3 sequence (DNA): TGTGCCAGCAGAGGGAGGGCCGATCAGCCCCAGCATTTT.

The rearrangement links TRBV6-5 to TRBJ1-3; 7 positions match TRBD1. Germline V gives CDR1 MNHEY, CDR2 SVGAGI. V was pared by 6 bases and J by 1 base, with 6 bases of the junction left unmatched. This CDR3 has 15 amino acids. The chain's CDR3 is CASSRSQGSGNTIYF. As DNA, the CDR3 is TGTGCCAGCAGCCGCTCACAGGGGTCTGGAAACACCATATATTTT.

The chain is built from TRBV7-7 and TRBJ2-5; 10 bases map to TRBD2. Unmatched junction bases numbered 3, after V lost 1 base and J lost 1 base. Germline V CDR1 and CDR2: SSHAT, FNYEAQ (reference sequence). This CDR3 is built from 16 residues. The CDR3 protein is CASSLGTSGIQETQYF. For the CDR3, the DNA is TGTGCCAGCAGCTTAGGGACTAGCGGTATCCAAGAGACCCAGTACTTC. The full variable domain, rest sourced from reference TRBV7-7 and TRBJ2-5, is GAGVSQSPRYKVTKRGQDVTLRCDPISSHATLYWYQQALGQGPEFLTYFNYEAQPDKSGLPSDRFSAERPEGSISTLTIQRTEQRDSAMYRCASSLGTSGIQETQYFGPGTRLLVL.